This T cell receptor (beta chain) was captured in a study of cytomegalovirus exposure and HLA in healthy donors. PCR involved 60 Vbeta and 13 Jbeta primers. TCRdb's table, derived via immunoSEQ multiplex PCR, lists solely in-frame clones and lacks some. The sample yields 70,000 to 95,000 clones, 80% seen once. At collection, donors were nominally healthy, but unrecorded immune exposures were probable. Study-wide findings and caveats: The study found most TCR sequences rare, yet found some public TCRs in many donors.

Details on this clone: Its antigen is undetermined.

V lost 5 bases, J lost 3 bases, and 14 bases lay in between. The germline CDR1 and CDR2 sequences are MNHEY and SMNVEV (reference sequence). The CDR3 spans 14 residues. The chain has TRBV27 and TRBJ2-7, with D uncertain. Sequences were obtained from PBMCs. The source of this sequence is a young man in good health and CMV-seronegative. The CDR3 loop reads CASSNPPEHYEQYF. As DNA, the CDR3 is TGTGCCAGCAGTAACCCCCCAGAACACTACGAGCAGTACTTC.